The clone carrying this TCR beta chain was counted many times. The data are from a study of T cells in Graves' hyperthyroidism and ophthalmopathy. Template material for amplifying TCR beta CDR3 regions consisted of RNA transcripts. TCR CDR3 underwent first-round RT-PCR with the HTBI primer set. TCRdb reprocessed the multiplex PCR reads via MiXCR and lists one record per CDR3 protein. The repertoire includes 300,000 to 400,000 distinct CDR3 sequences, roughly 13% of them detected once, and about 10% sits in the top ten. Trimming cost V 4 bases and J 10 bases; bases outside gene matches: 10. From germline, CDR1 is MNHEY and CDR2 SMNVEV (reference sequence). The CDR3 is 16 amino acids.

This TCR came from a woman aged 55-70 years with Graves' hyperthyroidism. This chain uses TRBV27 with TRBJ1-6; the match to TRBD1 covers 10 bases. Sequenced sample: blood. The CDR3 coding sequence is TGTGCCAGCAGTTGGAAAGGGGACAGGGGAAGCTCACCCCTCCACTTT. Amino acid sequence: CASSWKGDRGSSPLHF.